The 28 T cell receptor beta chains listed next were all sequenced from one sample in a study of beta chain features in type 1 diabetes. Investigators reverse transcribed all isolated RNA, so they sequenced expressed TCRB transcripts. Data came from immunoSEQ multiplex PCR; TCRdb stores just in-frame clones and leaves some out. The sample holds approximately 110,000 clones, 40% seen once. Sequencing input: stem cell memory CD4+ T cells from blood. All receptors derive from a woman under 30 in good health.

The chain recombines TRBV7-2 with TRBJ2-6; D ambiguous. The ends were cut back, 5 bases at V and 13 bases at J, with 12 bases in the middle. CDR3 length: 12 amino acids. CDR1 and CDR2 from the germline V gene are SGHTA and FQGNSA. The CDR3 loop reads CASSPPRRVLTF. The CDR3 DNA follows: TGTGCCAGCAGCCCTCCGAGGCGGGTCCTGACTTTC.

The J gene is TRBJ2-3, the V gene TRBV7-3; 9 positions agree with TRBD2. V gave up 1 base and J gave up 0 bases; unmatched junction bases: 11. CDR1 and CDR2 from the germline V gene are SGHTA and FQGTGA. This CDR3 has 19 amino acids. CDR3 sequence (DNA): TGTGCCAGCAGCTTAAAACGGACTAGCGCCGATTCTAGCACAGATACGCAGTATTTT. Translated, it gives CASSLKRTSADSSTDTQYF.

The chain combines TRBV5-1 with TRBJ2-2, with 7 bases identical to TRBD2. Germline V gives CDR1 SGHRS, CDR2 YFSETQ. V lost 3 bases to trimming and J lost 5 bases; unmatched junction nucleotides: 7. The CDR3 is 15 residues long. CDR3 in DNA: TGCGCCAGCAGCTCCTTAGCGGGTCAGACCGGGGAGCTGTTTTTT. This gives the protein CASSSLAGQTGELFF.

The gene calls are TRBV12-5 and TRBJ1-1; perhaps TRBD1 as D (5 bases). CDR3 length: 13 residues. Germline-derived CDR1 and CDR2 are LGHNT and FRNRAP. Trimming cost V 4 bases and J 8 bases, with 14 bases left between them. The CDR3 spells CASGSTGGTEAFF. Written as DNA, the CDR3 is TGTGCTAGTGGTTCCACCGGGGGTACCGAAGCTTTCTTT.

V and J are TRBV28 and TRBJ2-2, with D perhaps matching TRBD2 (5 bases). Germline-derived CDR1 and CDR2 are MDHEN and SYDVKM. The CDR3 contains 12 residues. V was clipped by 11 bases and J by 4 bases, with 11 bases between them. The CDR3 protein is CARRIGTGELFF. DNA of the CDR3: TGTGCCCGGAGGATCGGCACCGGGGAGCTGTTTTTT. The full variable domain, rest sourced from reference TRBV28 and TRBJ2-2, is DVKVTQSSRYLVKRTGEKVFLECVQDMDHENMFWYRQDPGLGLRLIYFSYDVKMKEKGDIPEGYSVSREKKERFSLILESASTNQTSMYLCARRIGTGELFFGEGSRLTVL.

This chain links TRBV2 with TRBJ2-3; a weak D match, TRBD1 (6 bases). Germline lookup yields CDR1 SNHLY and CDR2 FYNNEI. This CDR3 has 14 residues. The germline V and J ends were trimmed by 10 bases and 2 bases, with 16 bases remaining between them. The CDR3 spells CAISMGTYTDTQYF. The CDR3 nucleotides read TGTGCCATTTCCATGGGGACATACACAGATACGCAGTATTTT. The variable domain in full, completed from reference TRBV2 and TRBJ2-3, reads EPEVTQTPSHQVTQMGQEVILRCVPISNHLYFYWYRQILGQKVEFLVSFYNNEISEKSEIFDDQFSVERPDGSNFTLKIRSTKLEDSAMYFCAISMGTYTDTQYFGPGTRLTVL.

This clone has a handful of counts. CDR3 nucleotides: TGTGCCAGCAGTCTGCGGGAGCCTGCCTCCTACGAGCAGTACTTC. Its protein product is CASSLREPASYEQYF. The V gene is TRBV27, the J gene TRBJ2-7; 7 nucleotides match TRBD2. This CDR3 spans 15 amino acids. Unmatched junction bases numbered 7, after V lost 5 bases and J lost 0 bases. Germline CDR1 reads MNHEY; CDR2 reads SMNVEV (reference sequence).

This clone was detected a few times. The DNA for the CDR3 is TGTGCCAGCAGTGAATGGGGGAAGGGCAGGGGAAAACCTGAAGCTTTCTTT. Encoded protein: CASSEWGKGRGKPEAFF. The chain uses TRBV25-1 and TRBJ1-1; D is possibly TRBD1 (6 bases). Trimming took 1 base from V and 6 from J, leaving 21 bases between them. The CDR3 has 17 amino acids. The germline CDR1 and CDR2 sequences are MGHDK and SYGVNS. Variable domain in full (rest from reference TRBV25-1 and TRBJ1-1): EADIYQTPRYLVIGTGKKITLECSQTMGHDKMYWYQQDPGMELHLIHYSYGVNSTEKGDLSSESTVSRIRTEHFPLTLESARPSHTSQYLCASSEWGKGRGKPEAFFGQGTRLTVV.

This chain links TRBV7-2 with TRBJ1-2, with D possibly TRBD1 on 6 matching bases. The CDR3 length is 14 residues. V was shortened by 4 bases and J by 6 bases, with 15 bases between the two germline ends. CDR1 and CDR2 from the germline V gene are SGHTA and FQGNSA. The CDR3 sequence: CASSSVTGLNGYTF. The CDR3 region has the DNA TGTGCCAGCAGCTCCGTGACAGGTCTGAATGGCTACACCTTC.

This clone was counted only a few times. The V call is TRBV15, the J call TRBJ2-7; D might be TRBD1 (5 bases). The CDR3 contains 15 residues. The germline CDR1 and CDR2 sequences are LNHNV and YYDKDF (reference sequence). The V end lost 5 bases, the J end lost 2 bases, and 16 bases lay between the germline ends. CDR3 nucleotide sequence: TGTGCCACCAGCTGGCTTGCTACAGGCCCCTACGAGCAGTACTTC. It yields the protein CATSWLATGPYEQYF.

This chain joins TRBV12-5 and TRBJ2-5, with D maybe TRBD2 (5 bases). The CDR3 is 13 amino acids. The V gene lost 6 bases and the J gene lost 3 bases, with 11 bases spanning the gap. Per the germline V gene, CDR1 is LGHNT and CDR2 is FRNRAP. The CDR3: CASGPGLEETQYF. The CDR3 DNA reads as TGTGCTAGTGGCCCCGGACTCGAAGAGACCCAGTACTTC.

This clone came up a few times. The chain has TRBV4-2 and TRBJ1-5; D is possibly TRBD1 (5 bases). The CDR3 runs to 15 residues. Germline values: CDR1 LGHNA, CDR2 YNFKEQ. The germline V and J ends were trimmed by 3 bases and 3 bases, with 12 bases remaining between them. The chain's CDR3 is CASSQGGNLNQPQHF. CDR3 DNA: TGTGCCAGCAGCCAGGGGGGGAACCTCAATCAGCCCCAGCATTTT.

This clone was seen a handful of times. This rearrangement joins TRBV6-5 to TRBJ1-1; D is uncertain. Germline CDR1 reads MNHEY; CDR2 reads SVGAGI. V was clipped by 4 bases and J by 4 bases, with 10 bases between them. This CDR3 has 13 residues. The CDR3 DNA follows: TGTGCCAGCAGTTCCCGCCGGGGCACTGAAGCTTTCTTT. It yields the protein CASSSRRGTEAFF.

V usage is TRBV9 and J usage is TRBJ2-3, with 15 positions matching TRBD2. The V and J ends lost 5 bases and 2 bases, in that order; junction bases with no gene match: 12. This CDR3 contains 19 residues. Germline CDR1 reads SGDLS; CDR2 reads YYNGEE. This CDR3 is CASRPGLAGGHSITDTQYF. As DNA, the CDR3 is TGTGCCAGCAGACCGGGACTAGCGGGAGGCCACTCGATCACAGATACGCAGTATTTT.

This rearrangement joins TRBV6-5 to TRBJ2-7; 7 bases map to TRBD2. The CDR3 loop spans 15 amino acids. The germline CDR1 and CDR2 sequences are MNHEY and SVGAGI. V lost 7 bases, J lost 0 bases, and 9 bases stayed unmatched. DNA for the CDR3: TGTGCCAGCACCCCAACTCTAGCGGTCTCCTACGAGCAGTACTTC. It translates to CASTPTLAVSYEQYF.

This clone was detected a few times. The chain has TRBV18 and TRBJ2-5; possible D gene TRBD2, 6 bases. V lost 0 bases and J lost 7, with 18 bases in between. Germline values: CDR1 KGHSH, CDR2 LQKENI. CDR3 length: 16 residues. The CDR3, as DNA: TGTGCCAGCTCACCACCCTGGGAGGACCGAAGGGGGACCCAGTACTTC. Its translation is CASSPPWEDRRGTQYF.

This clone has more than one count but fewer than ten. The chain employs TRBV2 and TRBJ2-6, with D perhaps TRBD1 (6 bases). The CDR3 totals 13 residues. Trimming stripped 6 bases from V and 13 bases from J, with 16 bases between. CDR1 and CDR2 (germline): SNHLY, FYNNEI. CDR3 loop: CASRLQQGYVLTF. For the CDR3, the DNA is TGTGCCAGCAGACTGCAACAGGGATATGTCCTGACTTTC.

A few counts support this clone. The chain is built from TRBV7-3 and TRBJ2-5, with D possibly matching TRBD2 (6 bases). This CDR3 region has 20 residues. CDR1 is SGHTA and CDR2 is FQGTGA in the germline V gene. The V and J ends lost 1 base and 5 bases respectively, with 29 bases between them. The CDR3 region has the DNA TGTGCCAGCAGCTTAAACCCGCCTCGGAGGGGCGCATCTATATTGGAGACCCAGTACTTC. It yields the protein CASSLNPPRRGASILETQYF.

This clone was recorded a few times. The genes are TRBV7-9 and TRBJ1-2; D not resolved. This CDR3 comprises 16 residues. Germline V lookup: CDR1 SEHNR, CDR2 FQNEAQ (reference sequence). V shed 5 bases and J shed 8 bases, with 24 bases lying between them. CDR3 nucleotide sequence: TGTGCCAGCAGCCCCTCCCTAGGGCGGGGTGAATGGGGCTACACCTTC. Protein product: CASSPSLGRGEWGYTF.

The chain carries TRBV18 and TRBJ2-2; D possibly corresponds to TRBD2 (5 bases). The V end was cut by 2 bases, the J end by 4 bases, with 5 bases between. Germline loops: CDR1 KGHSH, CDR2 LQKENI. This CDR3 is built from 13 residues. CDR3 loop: CASSPGSTGELFF. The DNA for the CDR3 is TGTGCCAGCTCACCAGGGAGCACCGGGGAGCTGTTTTTT.

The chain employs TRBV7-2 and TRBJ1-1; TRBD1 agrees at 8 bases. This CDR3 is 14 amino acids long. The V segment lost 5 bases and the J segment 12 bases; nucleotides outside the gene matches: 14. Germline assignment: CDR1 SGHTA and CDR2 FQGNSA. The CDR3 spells CASSQDRVGISPFF. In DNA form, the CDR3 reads TGTGCCAGCAGCCAGGACAGGGTTGGAATTTCGCCTTTCTTT.

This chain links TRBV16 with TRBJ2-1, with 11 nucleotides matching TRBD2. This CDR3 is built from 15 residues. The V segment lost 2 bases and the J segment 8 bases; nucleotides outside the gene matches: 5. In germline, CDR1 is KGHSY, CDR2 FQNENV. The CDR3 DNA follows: TGTGCCAGCAGCCAAAGAGCTAGCGGGGGGCATGAGCAGTTCTTC. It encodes CASSQRASGGHEQFF.

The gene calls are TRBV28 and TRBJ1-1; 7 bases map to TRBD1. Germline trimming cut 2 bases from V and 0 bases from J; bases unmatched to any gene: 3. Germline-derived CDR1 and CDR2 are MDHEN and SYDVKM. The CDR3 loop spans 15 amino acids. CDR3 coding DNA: TGTGCCAGCAGTTTACCGACAGGGTTGAACACTGAAGCTTTCTTT. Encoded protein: CASSLPTGLNTEAFF.

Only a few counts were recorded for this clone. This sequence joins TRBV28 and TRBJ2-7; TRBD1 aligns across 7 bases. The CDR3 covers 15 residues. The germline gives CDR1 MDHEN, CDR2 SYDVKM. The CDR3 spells CKTLRRQGSSYEQYF. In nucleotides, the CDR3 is TGTAAAACCCTTCGGAGACAGGGCAGCTCCTACGAGCAGTACTTC.

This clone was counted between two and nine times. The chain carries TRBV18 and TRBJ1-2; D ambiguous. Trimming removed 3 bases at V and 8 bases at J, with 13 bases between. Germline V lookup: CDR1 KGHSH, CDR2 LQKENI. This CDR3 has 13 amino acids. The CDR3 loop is CASSPLGVGGYTF. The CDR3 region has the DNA TGTGCCAGCTCACCCCTCGGGGTTGGCGGCTACACCTTC.

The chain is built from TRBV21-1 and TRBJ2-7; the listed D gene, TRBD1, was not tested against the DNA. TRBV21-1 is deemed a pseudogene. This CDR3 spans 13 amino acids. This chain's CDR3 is CARLGYREYEQYF. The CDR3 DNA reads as TGTGCCAGGTTAGGGTACAGGGAGTACGAGCAGTACTTC.

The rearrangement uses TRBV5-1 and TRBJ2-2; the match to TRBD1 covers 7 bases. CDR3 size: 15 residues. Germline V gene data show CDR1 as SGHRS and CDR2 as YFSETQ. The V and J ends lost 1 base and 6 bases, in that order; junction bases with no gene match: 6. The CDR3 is CASSLFQQGSGELFF. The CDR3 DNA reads TGCGCCAGCAGCTTGTTCCAACAGGGGTCCGGGGAGCTGTTTTTT.

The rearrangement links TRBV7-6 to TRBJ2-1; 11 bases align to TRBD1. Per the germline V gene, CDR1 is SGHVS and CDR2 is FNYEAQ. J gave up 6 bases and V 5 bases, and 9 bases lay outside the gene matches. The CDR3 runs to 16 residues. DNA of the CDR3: TGTGCCAGCAGCATTACTGGACAGGGGGCAGGCAATGAGCAGTTCTTC. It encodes CASSITGQGAGNEQFF.